The 14 T cell receptor beta chains reported below all come from one sample, sequenced in a study of blood T cell repertoires in COVID-19. Clones were sequenced by immunoSEQ multiplex PCR, and TCRdb holds only the in-frame ones, with some missing. This sample has about 220,000 clones, with under 90% found just once. Sequencing input: peripheral blood. Receptors originate from an elderly woman with acute or convalescent COVID-19.

Concerning this clone: In the same sample, other DNA sequences code for this CDR3. The rearrangement links TRBV10-3 to TRBJ1-5; tentatively, D is TRBD1 (5 bases). CDR1 and CDR2 from the germline V gene are ENHRY and SYGVKD. This CDR3 comprises 14 residues. V lost 0 bases and J 4 bases, leaving 7 bases between the germline ends. In DNA form, the CDR3 reads TGTGCCATCAGTGAGTCACGGGGGAATCAGCCCCAGCATTTT. Translation: CAISESRGNQPQHF.

This clone is a singleton in its sample. This chain joins TRBV29-1 and TRBJ1-1; D unclear. V was shortened by 2 bases and J by 12 bases, with 7 bases between the two germline ends. Germline-derived CDR1 and CDR2 are SQVTM and ANQGSEA. This CDR3 is built from 9 residues. Here the CDR3 reads CSVERSPFF. CDR3 nucleotide sequence: TGCAGCGTTGAACGGTCCCCTTTCTTT.

The rearrangement joins TRBV5-1 to TRBJ1-1; TRBD1 agrees at 9 bases. CDR3 length: 15 residues. The ends lost 4 bases at V and 6 bases at J; junction bases unmatched: 10. The germline gives CDR1 SGHRS, CDR2 YFSETQ. CDR3 nucleotide sequence: TGCGCCAGCAGCAGTACCGGGACAGGGAAAGCTGAAGCTTTCTTT. Translating it yields CASSSTGTGKAEAFF.

The chain carries TRBV6-6 and TRBJ2-7; no clear D gene. The CDR3 covers 14 residues. The germline V gene encodes CDR1 MNHNY and CDR2 SVGAGI (reference sequence). V dropped 2 bases and J dropped 0 bases, with 8 bases sitting between them. Here the CDR3 reads CASSYATSSYEQYF. The CDR3 nucleotides are TGTGCCAGCAGTTACGCCACGAGCTCCTACGAGCAGTACTTC.

The V gene is TRBV7-9, the J gene TRBJ1-3, with D uncertain. From germline, CDR1 is SEHNR and CDR2 FQNEAQ (reference sequence). The V end was cut by 0 bases, the J end by 8 bases, with 8 bases between. The CDR3 sequence is 13 residues long. The CDR3 region is CASSLAGSDTIYF. CDR3 bases: TGTGCCAGCAGCTTAGCTGGCTCAGACACCATATATTTT.

This clone was seen only once. V is TRBV28 and J is TRBJ1-6, with a weak D call TRBD1 (6 bases). Germline CDR1 reads MDHEN; CDR2 reads SYDVKM. The CDR3 covers 15 residues. Trimming removed 7 bases from V and 0 bases from J, with 10 bases in between. CDR3 residues: CASNSGDSYNSPLHF. As DNA, the CDR3 is TGTGCCAGCAATTCAGGGGACTCCTATAATTCACCCCTCCACTTT.

This chain connects TRBV27 to TRBJ1-4; possible D gene TRBD1, 5 bases. V lost 6 bases and J 8 bases, leaving 16 bases between the germline ends. In germline, CDR1 is MNHEY, CDR2 SMNVEV (reference sequence). CDR3 length: 14 residues. For the CDR3, the DNA is TGTGCCAGCAGGGTGGGGCTGTCTGGGGAAAAACTGTTTTTT. It yields the protein CASRVGLSGEKLFF.

The chain has TRBV6-1 and TRBJ1-5, with D maybe TRBD1 (5 bases). The length of the CDR3 is 15 residues. Germline CDR1 and CDR2: MNHNS and SASEGT. V was cut by 1 base and J by 2 bases, with 9 bases left in between. The CDR3 here is CASSEGPGGNQPQHF. The DNA of the CDR3 is TGTGCCAGCAGTGAAGGGCCGGGGGGCAATCAGCCCCAGCATTTT.

This clone was observed once. V usage is TRBV11-3 and J usage is TRBJ2-7; TRBD2 might be the D (6 bases). Between the trimmed V and J ends, which lost 4 bases and 7 bases, there was a span of 14 bases. CDR1 SGHNT and CDR2 YENEEA come from the germline V gene. The CDR3 length is 13 residues. In DNA, the CDR3 is TGTGCCAGCAGCTCGCCCGGGAGAAAGGAGCAGTACTTC. Translated, it gives CASSSPGRKEQYF.

The chain has TRBV15 and TRBJ1-2; 10 nucleotides match TRBD1. This CDR3 region has 15 residues. CDR1 LNHNV and CDR2 YYDKDF come from the germline V gene (reference sequence). The trim removed 1 base at V and 8 bases at J, leaving 7 bases unmatched. The CDR3 loop reads CATSRGGTGVGGYTF. CDR3 in DNA: TGTGCCACCAGCAGAGGAGGGACAGGGGTAGGCGGCTACACCTTC.

The chain has TRBV7-9 and TRBJ2-1; 10 bases line up with TRBD1. With V trimmed by 2 bases and J by 7 bases, 8 bases remained unmatched. Germline CDR1 SEHNR, CDR2 FQNEAQ (reference sequence). The CDR3 contains 16 residues. The CDR3 region has the DNA TGTGCCAGCAGCTTAATTGGACAGGGGGTTAGAAATGAGCAGTTCTTC. Its translation is CASSLIGQGVRNEQFF.

This CDR3 is CASSLGPVAGATQYF. CDR3 sequence (DNA): TGTGCCAGCAGCTTGGGACCTGTCGCGGGAGCTACGCAGTATTTT. The rearrangement links TRBV7-2 to TRBJ2-3; TRBD2 matches 7 bases. The germline V gene has CDR1 SGHTA and CDR2 FQGNSA. Trimming removed 3 bases from V and 8 bases from J; junction bases left unmatched: 11. The CDR3 totals 15 residues.

The table lists this clone with a count of one. This chain uses TRBV5-5 with TRBJ2-7; 9 nucleotides align to TRBD1. The germline V gene has CDR1 SGHKS and CDR2 YYEKEE (reference sequence). The CDR3 extends over 14 amino acids. V was pared by 4 bases and J by 4 bases, with 6 bases of the junction left unmatched. The CDR3 region is CASSPGQGNYEQYF. CDR3 DNA: TGTGCCAGCAGCCCGGGACAGGGCAATTACGAGCAGTACTTC.

This chain links TRBV29-1 with TRBJ2-1; TRBD1 matches at 7 bases. V dropped 0 bases and J dropped 9; count of bases not matched to a gene: 8. Germline-derived CDR1 and CDR2 are SQVTM and ANQGSEA. The CDR3 has 14 residues. In DNA form, the CDR3 reads TGCAGCGTTGAAGAGAGACAGGGTTTCGGTGAGCAGTTCTTC. Its translation: CSVEERQGFGEQFF.